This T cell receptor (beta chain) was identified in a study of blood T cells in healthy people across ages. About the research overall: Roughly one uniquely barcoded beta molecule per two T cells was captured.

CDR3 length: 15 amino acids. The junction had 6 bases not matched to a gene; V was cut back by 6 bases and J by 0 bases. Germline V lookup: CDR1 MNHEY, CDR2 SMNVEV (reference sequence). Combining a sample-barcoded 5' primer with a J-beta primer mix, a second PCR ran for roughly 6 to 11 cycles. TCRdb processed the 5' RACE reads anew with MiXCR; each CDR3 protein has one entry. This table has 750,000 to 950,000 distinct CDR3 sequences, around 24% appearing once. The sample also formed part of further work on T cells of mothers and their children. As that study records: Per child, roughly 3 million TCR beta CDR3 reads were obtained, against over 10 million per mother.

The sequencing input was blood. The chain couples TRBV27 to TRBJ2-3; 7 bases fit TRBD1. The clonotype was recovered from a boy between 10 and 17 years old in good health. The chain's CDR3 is CASRQGLTSTDTQYF. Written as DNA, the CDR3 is TGTGCCAGCAGACAGGGGCTTACTAGCACAGATACGCAGTATTTT.